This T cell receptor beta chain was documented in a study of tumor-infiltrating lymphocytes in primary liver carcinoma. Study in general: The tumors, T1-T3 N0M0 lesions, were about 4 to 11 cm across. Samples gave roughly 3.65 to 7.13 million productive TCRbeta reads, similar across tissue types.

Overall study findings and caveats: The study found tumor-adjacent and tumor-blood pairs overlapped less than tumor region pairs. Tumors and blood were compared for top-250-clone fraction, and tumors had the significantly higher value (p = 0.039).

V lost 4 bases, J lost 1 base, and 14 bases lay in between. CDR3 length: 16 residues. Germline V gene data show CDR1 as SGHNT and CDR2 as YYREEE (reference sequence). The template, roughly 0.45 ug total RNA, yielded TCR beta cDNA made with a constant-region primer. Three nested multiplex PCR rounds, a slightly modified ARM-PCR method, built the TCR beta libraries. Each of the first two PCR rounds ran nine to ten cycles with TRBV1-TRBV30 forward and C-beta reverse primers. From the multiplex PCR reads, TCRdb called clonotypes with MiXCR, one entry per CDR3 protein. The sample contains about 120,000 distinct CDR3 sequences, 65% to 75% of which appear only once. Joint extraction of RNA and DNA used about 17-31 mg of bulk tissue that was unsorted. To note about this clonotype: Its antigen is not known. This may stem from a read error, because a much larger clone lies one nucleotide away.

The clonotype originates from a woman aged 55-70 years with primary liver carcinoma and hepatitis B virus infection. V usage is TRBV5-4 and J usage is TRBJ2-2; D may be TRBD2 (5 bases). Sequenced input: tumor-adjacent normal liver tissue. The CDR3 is CASSHQSRGNTGELFF. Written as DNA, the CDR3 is TGTGCCAGCAGCCACCAGTCACGGGGGAACACCGGGGAGCTGTTTTTT.